This is a list of T cell receptor beta chains from one sample in a study of somatic mutations in cytotoxic T cells in rheumatoid arthritis. Using immunoSEQ multiplex PCR, the repertoire was profiled, and TCRdb retains in-frame clones only, with some absent. The data hold under 11,000 clones, with about 84% observed a single time. Sample: CD8+ T cells sorted from blood. The receptors here all came from an adult with rheumatoid arthritis. Each CDR3 is given with its conserved first and last residue. The D gene is left open where the match is weak. Clone size is given for some rows only: seen once, a few or many times, or a class if the clone is expanded.

TRBJ1-1	-	once	TRBV29-1	CSVEDPQLNTEAFF	TGCAGCGTTGAAGACCCCCAGCTGAACACTGAAGCTTTCTTT
TRBJ2-7	-	few	TRBV21-1	CASSKGGRGLVYEQYF	TGTGCCAGCAGCAAAGGCGGCAGGGGTTTAGTTTACGAGCAGTACTTC
TRBJ2-7	TRBD1	few	TRBV29-1	CSVLGQGPFEQYF	TGCAGCGTCCTCGGACAGGGGCCATTCGAGCAGTACTTC
TRBJ2-7	-	-	TRBV19	CASSGIAVPIYEQYF	TGTGCCAGTAGTGGAATTGCGGTGCCGATCTACGAGCAGTACTTC
TRBJ2-7	TRBD1	-	TRBV4-1	CASSQGDSSYEQYF	TGCGCCAGCAGCCAAGGGGACAGCTCCTACGAGCAGTACTTC
TRBJ1-2	-	-	TRBV29-1	CSVEDLGPTGTNYGYTF	TGCAGCGTTGAAGATCTGGGGCCGACCGGAACTAACTATGGCTACACCTTC
TRBJ2-1	TRBD2	-	TRBV13	CASSLKRGGTYNEQFF	TGTGCCAGCAGCTTAAAGCGGGGGGGGACCTACAATGAGCAGTTCTTC
TRBJ1-1	TRBD1	-	TRBV15	CATSSLRGAEAFF	TGTGCCACCAGCAGCCTCAGGGGGGCTGAAGCTTTCTTT
TRBJ2-2	TRBD2	-	TRBV6-5	CASSIAGGDTGELFF	TGTGCCAGCAGCATAGCGGGGGGGGACACCGGGGAGCTGTTTTTT
TRBJ1-4	-	-	TRBV4-3	CASSQDPAATNEKLFF	TGCGCCAGCAGCCAAGATCCGGCCGCAACTAATGAAAAACTGTTTTTT
TRBJ2-3	-	-	TRBV5-4	CASRRPRGDTQYF	TGTGCCAGCAGAAGACCCCGGGGGGATACGCAGTATTTT
TRBJ1-6	-	-	TRBV4-1	CASSHPFTGNSPLHF	TGCGCCAGCAGCCATCCCTTTACAGGGAATTCACCCCTCCACTTT